The 18 T cell receptor beta chains in this list originate from one sample, sequenced in a study of OX40 agonist ivuxolimab in advanced cancers. Profiled with immunoSEQ multiplex PCR; TCRdb holds only in-frame clones, not every one. The sample shows 25,000 to 30,000 clones, approximately 83% of them seen only once. The material was CD4+ or CD8+ T cells sorted from blood, obtained in a trial of the OX40 agonist ivuxolimab. The receptors originated from an adult with an advanced solid tumor such as melanoma, head and neck, liver or kidney cancer.

J is TRBJ2-7 and V is TRBV5-4; 10 nucleotides match TRBD2. The trim removed 4 bases at V and 6 bases at J, leaving 7 bases unmatched. The CDR3 extends over 14 amino acids. Germline V CDR1 and CDR2: SGHNT, YYREEE (reference sequence). CDR3 sequence reads: CASSPGVAGGEQYF. CDR3 in DNA: TGTGCCAGCAGCCCCGGGGTAGCGGGGGGCGAGCAGTACTTC. Looking up the rest from reference TRBV5-4 and TRBJ2-7 gives the full variable domain: ETGVTQSPTHLIKTRGQQVTLRCSSQSGHNTVSWYQQALGQGPQFIFQYYREEENGRGNFPPRFSGLQFPNYSSELNVNALELDDSALYLCASSPGVAGGEQYFGPGTRLTVT.

The chain recombines TRBV6-5 with TRBJ2-7; no definite D call. V dropped 7 bases and J dropped 3 bases, with 10 bases sitting between them. The CDR3 is made up of 12 amino acids. Germline V gene sequence: CDR1 MNHEY, CDR2 SVGAGI. CDR3 in amino acids: CASKSGYYEQYF. The CDR3 coding sequence is TGTGCCAGCAAGTCAGGCTACTACGAGCAGTACTTC.

This chain uses TRBV4-1 with TRBJ1-2; no firm D call. V lost 0 bases and J 4 bases, leaving 9 bases between the germline ends. Germline V gene data show CDR1 as MGHRA and CDR2 as YSYEKL. The CDR3 has 14 residues. This chain's CDR3 is CASSQDVTIYGYTF. Written as DNA, the CDR3 is TGCGCCAGCAGCCAAGATGTGACCATCTATGGCTACACCTTC.

The V gene is TRBV11-1, the J gene TRBJ2-3; 8 positions agree with TRBD2. CDR3 length: 18 amino acids. From germline, CDR1 is SGHAT and CDR2 FQDESV (reference sequence). Germline trimming cut 5 bases from V and 0 bases from J; bases unmatched to any gene: 13. The CDR3 sequence: CASSRTYPAGVSTDTQYF. CDR3 coding DNA: TGTGCCAGCAGCCGGACCTACCCAGCGGGGGTGAGCACAGATACGCAGTATTTT.

This chain joins TRBV14 and TRBJ2-7; the D is unclear. From germline, CDR1 is SGHDN and CDR2 FVKESK. The CDR3 consists of 12 residues. Trimming left V 4 bases short and J 7 bases short, with 11 bases between. DNA for the CDR3: TGTGCCAGCAGCCCGGGTTTTTGGGAGCAGTACTTC. It is translated as CASSPGFWEQYF.

V gene TRBV11-2 combines with J gene TRBJ1-4; TRBD1 matches 8 bases. Germline lookup yields CDR1 SGHAT and CDR2 FQNNGV. The CDR3 has 16 residues. The J segment lost 8 bases and the V segment lost 4 bases, leaving 12 bases of the junction unmatched. Written as DNA, the CDR3 is TGTGCCAGCAGCTATGGGACGGGACAGGTTTTCGAAAAACTGTTTTTT. Encoded protein: CASSYGTGQVFEKLFF.

The rearrangement links TRBV5-1 to TRBJ2-7, with 8 bases identical to TRBD2. Per germline, CDR1 SGHRS and CDR2 YFSETQ. After removal of 4 bases from V and 5 bases from J, the junction contained 17 bases not matched to a gene. This CDR3 is 17 amino acids long. Written as DNA, the CDR3 is TGCGCCAGCAGCGTCTCCGGGACTAGTGGTCTCTACCACGAGCAGTACTTC. This gives the protein CASSVSGTSGLYHEQYF.

Relative to its sample, this clone is medium-sized. This chain connects TRBV6-6 to TRBJ1-4, with D possibly being TRBD1 (5 bases). The CDR3 length is 14 residues. The germline gives CDR1 MNHNY, CDR2 SVGAGI (reference sequence). Trimming removed 1 base from V and 7 bases from J, with 10 bases in between. The CDR3 sequence: CASSYYGGSEKLFF. The CDR3 DNA reads TGTGCCAGCAGTTACTACGGGGGGAGTGAAAAACTGTTTTTT.

Remarks on this clone: The sample contains more than one DNA sequence encoding this CDR3. This sequence joins TRBV15 and TRBJ1-3; no reliable D call. The germline CDR1 and CDR2 sequences are LNHNV and YYDKDF (reference sequence). This CDR3 spans 17 amino acids. Trimming removed 3 bases from V and 0 bases from J, with 15 bases in between. CDR3 in amino acids: CATSSNREIISGNTIYF. CDR3 DNA sequence: TGTGCCACCAGCAGTAATAGGGAGATTATCTCTGGAAACACCATATATTTT.

This clone was seen only once. A much larger clone differs by one base, so this may be a read error. This specimen includes other DNA sequences encoding the same CDR3. The chain recombines TRBV7-6 with TRBJ1-1; D is possibly TRBD1 (5 bases). The germline gives CDR1 SGHVS, CDR2 FNYEAQ. Trimming cost V 4 bases and J 1 base, with 7 bases left between them. This CDR3 region has 13 residues. The CDR3 reads CASSSGGNTEAFF. The CDR3 DNA reads TGTGCCAGCAGCTCCGGGGGGAACACTGAAGCTTTCTTT. Supplemented by reference TRBV7-6 and TRBJ1-1, the full variable domain reads GAGVSQSPRYKVTKRGQDVALRCDPISGHVSLYWYRQALGQGPEFLTYFNYEAQQDKSGLPNDRFSAERPEGSISTLTIQRTEQRDSAMYRCASSSGGNTEAFFGQGTRLTVV.

The CDR3 DNA follows: TGTGCCGGGGTCGACAGGGGAGAGCAGTACTTC. It translates to CAGVDRGEQYF. The V call is TRBV6-1, the J call TRBJ2-7; TRBD1 aligns across 8 bases. The ends lost 11 bases at V and 7 bases at J; junction bases unmatched: 7. Germline assignment: CDR1 MNHNS and CDR2 SASEGT. CDR3 length: 11 amino acids.

The chain links TRBV19 to TRBJ2-1; 10 bases match TRBD1. The germline gives CDR1 LNHDA, CDR2 SQIVND (reference sequence). There are 14 residues in the CDR3. V lost 9 bases and J lost 7; bases outside the gene matches: 9. CDR3 residues: CASNRDRGLNEQFF. The CDR3 nucleotides are TGTGCCAGCAACCGGGACAGGGGTTTGAATGAGCAGTTCTTC. Complete variable domain (other parts from reference TRBV19 and TRBJ2-1): DGGITQSPKYLFRKEGQNVTLSCEQNLNHDAMYWYRQDPGQGLRLIYYSQIVNDFQKGDIAEGYSVSREKKESFPLTVTSAQKNPTAFYLCASNRDRGLNEQFFGPGTRLTVL.

V and J are TRBV19 and TRBJ1-2; D is perhaps TRBD1 (5 bases). This CDR3 contains 16 residues. V gave up 3 bases and J gave up 2 bases, with 16 bases separating them. Germline loops: CDR1 LNHDA, CDR2 SQIVND (reference sequence). CDR3 amino acids: CASSMARVAGNYGYTF. The CDR3, as DNA: TGTGCCAGTAGTATGGCCCGCGTTGCAGGGAACTATGGCTACACCTTC.

This sequence joins TRBV5-3 and TRBJ1-2; 7 bases line up with TRBD1. TRBV5-3 is given ORF status, its function remaining uncertain. CDR3 size: 15 residues. V shed 2 bases and J 6 bases; nucleotides not matched to a gene: 10. The CDR3 DNA is TGTGCCAGAAGCTTCTACCGACAGGGTCCTCATGGCTACACCTTC. This gives the protein CARSFYRQGPHGYTF.

This clone was found once. CDR3 DNA: TGTGCCAGCAGCCCCGGTGGGTTCTCCTACGAGCAGTACTTC. Its protein is CASSPGGFSYEQYF. The V and J genes are TRBV5-5 and TRBJ2-7; no definite D call. Trimming shortened V by 4 bases and J by 0 bases, and 11 bases separated the two germline ends. The CDR3 is made up of 14 amino acids. Per the germline V gene, CDR1 is SGHKS and CDR2 is YYEKEE (reference sequence).

This clone was counted a few times. This chain joins TRBV6-5 and TRBJ1-1; D gene uncertain. The CDR3 consists of 13 residues. V gave up 2 bases and J gave up 1 base, with 5 bases separating them. Germline assignment: CDR1 MNHEY and CDR2 SVGAGI. Here the CDR3 DNA reads TGTGCCAGCAGTTACGGCAGGAACACTGAAGCTTTCTTT. It encodes CASSYGRNTEAFF.

The V and J genes are TRBV5-5 and TRBJ2-5; a weak D match, TRBD2 (7 bases). Germline V gives CDR1 SGHKS, CDR2 YYEKEE (reference sequence). The V end was cut by 4 bases, the J end by 6 bases, with 22 bases between. The length of the CDR3 is 16 residues. This CDR3 reads CASSQVQSGGEKTQYF. CDR3 bases: TGTGCCAGCAGCCAAGTCCAGTCGGGGGGCGAGAAGACCCAGTACTTC.

This clone was detected only once. CDR3 nucleotide sequence: TGTGCCAGCAGTGCGCTACACCATTCCGACAATGAGCAGTTCTTC. Translating it yields CASSALHHSDNEQFF. The rearrangement joins TRBV21-1 to TRBJ2-1. TRBV21-1 is tagged as a pseudogene. The CDR3 is made up of 15 amino acids.